A selection of T cell receptor beta chains follows, all from one sample in a study of post-analysis software for immune sequencing data. TCRdb used MiXCR to reprocess the PCR reads, holding one entry per CDR3 protein. This table has hundreds of thousands of distinct CDR3 sequences, just under 30% appearing once. Sequenced input: blood. These receptors were obtained from a girl aged 10 to 17 with multiple sclerosis. CDR3s include the opening cysteine and the closing phenylalanine or tryptophan. The order of the fields is D gene, J gene, V gene, clone size, CDR3 DNA, CDR3 protein. D genes are given only for firm matches. A clone size is listed for some rows: how often the clone was seen (once, few, many), or a class if it is expanded.

.,TRBJ2-7,TRBV20-1,.,TGCAGTGCAACCGGACAGCCCTACGAGCAGTACTTC,CSATGQPYEQYF
TRBD2,TRBJ2-1,TRBV6-6,.,TGTGCCTGCAGTTGGGGACTAGCGGATGAGCAGTTCTTC,CACSWGLADEQFF
.,TRBJ2-7,TRBV20-1,.,TGCAGTGCTAGAGAGTGGGGGGACTCCTACAATGAGCAGTACTTC,CSAREWGDSYNEQYF
.,TRBJ2-7,TRBV7-2,few,TGTGCCAGCAGCTTGCAGGGAGGTCCCTACGAGCAGTACTTC,CASSLQGGPYEQYF
TRBD2,TRBJ2-3,TRBV27,.,TGTGCCAGCAGCCCCCTAGCGGGGGGTCACACAGATACGCAGTATTTT,CASSPLAGGHTDTQYF
TRBD2,TRBJ2-1,TRBV7-8,many,TGTGCCAGCAGCCCCGAGACTAGCGGGACTTACAATGAGCAGTTCTTC,CASSPETSGTYNEQFF
.,TRBJ2-4,TRBV29-1,many,TGCAGCGTTGAAACTTTTGGGGGGACGGTGGCCAAAAACATTCAGTACTTC,CSVETFGGTVAKNIQYF
.,TRBJ2-3,TRBV24-1,.,TGTGCCACCAGTGATTCGAGGAGGACCACAGATACGCAGGATTTT,CATSDSRRTTDTQDF
.,TRBJ1-5,TRBV10-3,few,TGTGCCATCTCTTCGCAGGGGCATCAGCCCCAGCATTTT,CAISSQGHQPQHF
TRBD2,TRBJ2-1,TRBV5-1,.,TGCGCCAGCAGCTTGCGGGAGGGCCATACTGAGCAGTTCTTC,CASSLREGHTEQFF
.,TRBJ1-2,TRBV7-2,few,TGTGTCAGCAGCTTTCAGGGGTGGCCCTATGGCTACACCTTC,CVSSFQGWPYGYTF
TRBD1,TRBJ1-5,TRBV27,few,TGTGCCAGCAGAACCGGGACAGGAAGCAATCAGCCCCAGCATTTT,CASRTGTGSNQPQHF
.,TRBJ2-7,TRBV6-6,.,TGTGCCAGCAGTCCAGTCAGGACATCTAACGAGCAGTACTTC,CASSPVRTSNEQYF
TRBD1,TRBJ2-5,TRBV28,few,TGTGCCAGCAGTTGGACAGGCCGGGGGACCCAGTACTTC,CASSWTGRGTQYF
TRBD2,TRBJ2-3,TRBV5-5,.,TGTGCCAGCAGCTTGGGCCCGACTAGCGGAAACACAGATACGCAGTATTTT,CASSLGPTSGNTDTQYF
TRBD2,TRBJ2-5,TRBV5-1,.,TGCGCCAGCAGCCTTGTCGGGACTAGAAGGAAAGAGACCCAGTACTTC,CASSLVGTRRKETQYF
.,TRBJ2-7,TRBV24-1,.,TGTGCCACCAGTGACCAGAGAGGCGAATCCTACGAGCAGTACTTC,CATSDQRGESYEQYF
TRBD1,TRBJ2-7,TRBV12-3/TRBV12-4,few,TGTGCCAGCAGTTTAGGGACAGGGTTAGACGACGAGCAGTACTTC,CASSLGTGLDDEQYF
.,TRBJ1-5,TRBV12-3/TRBV12-4,.,TGTGCCAGCAGTTTAAGGCGGGACTCGGGGCAGCCCCAGCATTTT,CASSLRRDSGQPQHF
TRBD1,TRBJ1-2,TRBV7-9,.,TGTGCCAGCAGCTCGAGCCTGGGGGGACAGGAACAGCGGTATGGCGACACCTTC,CASSSSLGGQEQRYGDTF
.,TRBJ2-6,TRBV5-1,many,TGTGCCAGCAGCTTAGTTTCTGGGGCCAACGTCCTGACTTTC,CASSLVSGANVLTF
.,TRBJ2-7,TRBV9,.,TGTGCCAGCAGCCCCACTCTACTCCGCTACGAGCAGTACTTC,CASSPTLLRYEQYF
.,TRBJ1-1,TRBV20-1,few,TGCAGTGCTAGAGACAGGGGCGGCGTGGGCACTGAAGCTTTCTTT,CSARDRGGVGTEAFF
.,TRBJ2-7,TRBV7-9,few,TGTGCCAGCAGCCCCCGTGGAGGGACCGAGCAGTACTTC,CASSPRGGTEQYF
TRBD2,TRBJ2-5,TRBV4-3,few,TGCGCCAGCAGCCAAGGGACTAGCGGGAGAATCGGGGAGACCCAGTACTTC,CASSQGTSGRIGETQYF
.,TRBJ2-5,TRBV10-3,few,TGTGCCATCAGTAGGGACGGGGTAGAGCAGTACTTC,CAISRDGVEQYF
.,TRBJ1-2,TRBV13,.,TGTGCCAGCAGCGCCCCCCCCGCGGAGGGCGATGGCTACACCTTC,CASSAPPAEGDGYTF
TRBD1,TRBJ1-6,TRBV7-8,few,TGTGCCAGCAGGGGGGCCGGATACAGGGGAAGCAATTCACCCCTCCACTTT,CASRGAGYRGSNSPLHF
TRBD2,TRBJ2-5,TRBV12-5,.,TGTGCTAGTGGTTACCTAGCGGGGGGGCTTGAGACCCAGTACTTC,CASGYLAGGLETQYF
.,TRBJ1-1,TRBV12-3/TRBV12-4,few,TGTGCCAGCAGTTTCAATGGGGGGGGTCGTGCTGAAGCTTTCTTT,CASSFNGGGRAEAFF
.,TRBJ1-1,TRBV12-3/TRBV12-4,.,TGTGCCAGCAGGATTGTACAGGGCCGCACTGAAGCTTTCTTT,CASRIVQGRTEAFF
.,TRBJ2-5,TRBV20-1,.,TGCAGTGCTAGCCTATCCGGCCAGGAGACCCAGTACTTC,CSASLSGQETQYF
TRBD1,TRBJ2-7,TRBV7-9,few,TGTGCCAGCAGCCCAACCGACAGGGGCCCCAAGACCTACGAGCAGTACTTC,CASSPTDRGPKTYEQYF
TRBD1,TRBJ1-2,TRBV7-2,.,TGTGCCAGCAGCTCGGGACAGTCTACCGGCTACACCTTC,CASSSGQSTGYTF
.,TRBJ2-4,TRBV15,few,TGTGCCACCAGCAGACCCGACAATGCGATAGCCAAAAACATTCAGTACTTC,CATSRPDNAIAKNIQYF
.,TRBJ1-2,TRBV7-2,.,TGTGCCAGCAGCTTAGCTTCGGGTCCTGGCTACACCTTC,CASSLASGPGYTF
.,TRBJ1-2,TRBV5-1,few,TGCGCCAGCAGCGGAGTGGACCGTGGATATGGCTACACCTTC,CASSGVDRGYGYTF
TRBD2,TRBJ2-5,TRBV27,.,TGTGCCACCCAGTCGACTAGCGGGGGGGAGACCCAGTACTTC,CATQSTSGGETQYF
TRBD2,TRBJ2-4,TRBV29-1,.,TGCAGCGCTTCCTTTGAGCGGGGAGACATTCAGTACTTC,CSASFERGDIQYF
.,TRBJ2-7,TRBV15,.,TGTGCCACCAGAGGGCTAGCGCTCCACGAGCAGTACTTC,CATRGLALHEQYF
.,TRBJ1-2,TRBV10-3,few,TGTGCCATCAGTGAGTCTGGGGAGAAACCCATGATTAACTATGGCTACACCTTC,CAISESGEKPMINYGYTF
TRBD2,TRBJ2-1,TRBV7-9,.,TGTGCCGCCTCGTCGGGGGGGTATAATGAGCAGTTCTTC,CAASSGGYNEQFF
TRBD2,TRBJ2-1,TRBV7-2,.,TGTGCCAGCAACTTAGGGATATCCGGGAGGGCCTACAATGAGCAGTTCTTC,CASNLGISGRAYNEQFF
.,TRBJ2-7,TRBV20-1,few,TGCAGGGCGAAGGACGGGAACTCCTACGAGCAGTACTTC,CRAKDGNSYEQYF
.,TRBJ2-1,TRBV7-2,many,TGTGCCAGCACCTTGTTTGATGAGCAGTTCTTC,CASTLFDEQFF
.,TRBJ1-5,TRBV7-9,once,TGTGCCAGCAGCTTAGAAACGTATCAGCCCCAGCATTTT,CASSLETYQPQHF
TRBD2,TRBJ2-1,TRBV6-2/TRBV6-3,few,TGTGCCAGCAGTTACTCGAGCAGCGGCGGGGGGGGCCACAATGAGCAGTTCTTC,CASSYSSSGGGGHNEQFF
.,TRBJ2-5,TRBV10-3,.,TGTGCCATCAGGGACGACAGGGGAGGGGAGACCCAGTACTTC,CAIRDDRGGETQYF